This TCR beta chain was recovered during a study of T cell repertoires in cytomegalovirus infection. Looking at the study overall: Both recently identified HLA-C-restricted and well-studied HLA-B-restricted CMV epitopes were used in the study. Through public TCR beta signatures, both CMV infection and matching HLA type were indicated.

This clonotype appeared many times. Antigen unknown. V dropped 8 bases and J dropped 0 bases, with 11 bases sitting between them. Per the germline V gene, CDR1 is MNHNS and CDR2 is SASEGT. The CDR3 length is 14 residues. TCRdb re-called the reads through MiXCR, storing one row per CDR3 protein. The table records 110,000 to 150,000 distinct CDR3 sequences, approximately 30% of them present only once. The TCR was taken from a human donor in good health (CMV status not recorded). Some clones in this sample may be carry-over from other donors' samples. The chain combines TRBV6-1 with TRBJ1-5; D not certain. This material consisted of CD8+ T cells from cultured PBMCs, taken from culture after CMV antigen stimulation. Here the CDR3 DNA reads TGTGCCAGCCTTGAGGTCTCTAGCAATCAGCCCCAGCATTTT. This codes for CASLEVSSNQPQHF.